Following are 26 T cell receptor beta chains from one sample sequenced in a study of cytotoxic CD8 clonotypes in ibrutinib-treated CLL (dated by TCRdb to the early 2020s). The library relied on the immunoSEQ multiplex PCR assay. The clones in this table, taken by TCRdb from immuneACCESS, are in-frame only. Not every clone is retained; where verified, under half of the shortfall comes from an unresolved V gene, and the cause of the rest is unknown. This sample gives about 160,000 clones in total; approximately 80% of them show up just once. About 4.5% of the sample is taken by the ten largest. The sample's time point label, in plain terms: around 25 months on ibrutinib. Sequencing was performed on PBMCs, taken after 24 months of ibrutinib treatment. These receptors were obtained from a human donor with chronic lymphocytic leukemia.

The chain carries TRBV30 and TRBJ2-7; D not resolved. Germline values: CDR1 GTSNPN, CDR2 SVGIG (reference sequence). CDR3 length: 14 amino acids. Between the trimmed V and J ends, which lost 2 bases and 3 bases, there was a span of 14 bases. The CDR3 is CAWSSPPAVYEQYF. CDR3 sequence (DNA): TGTGCCTGGAGTTCCCCCCCGGCAGTCTACGAGCAGTACTTC.

V is TRBV19 and J is TRBJ1-2, with D hard to call. The V end was cut by 3 bases, the J end by 2 bases, with 7 bases between. The CDR3 is made up of 13 amino acids. The germline V gene has CDR1 LNHDA and CDR2 SQIVND (reference sequence). The CDR3 loop reads CASSIVGNYGYTF. The CDR3 DNA is TGTGCCAGTAGTATTGTCGGGAACTATGGCTACACCTTC. The variable domain in full, with the rest retrieved from reference TRBV19 and TRBJ1-2, is DGGITQSPKYLFRKEGQNVTLSCEQNLNHDAMYWYRQDPGQGLRLIYYSQIVNDFQKGDIAEGYSVSREKKESFPLTVTSAQKNPTAFYLCASSIVGNYGYTFGSGTRLTVV.

This chain joins TRBV6-1 and TRBJ2-7; D is possibly TRBD1 (5 bases). This CDR3 comprises 13 residues. V was cut by 3 bases and J by 3 bases, with 9 bases left in between. Germline V gene data show CDR1 as MNHNS and CDR2 as SASEGT. For the CDR3, the DNA is TGTGCCAGCAGTGACAGGGTCGGCTACGAGCAGTACTTC. Its translation is CASSDRVGYEQYF.

CDR3 coding DNA: TGTGCCTGGAGTGCCGTTGGGGGGCGCTGGGATTCTGGAAACACCATATATTTT. As protein: CAWSAVGGRWDSGNTIYF. The chain couples TRBV30 to TRBJ1-3; a possible D gene is TRBD1 (6 bases). Germline CDR1 and CDR2: GTSNPN and SVGIG (reference sequence). This CDR3 contains 18 residues. Trimming left V 1 base short and J 1 base short, with 20 bases between.

V gene TRBV5-6 combines with J gene TRBJ2-3, with D perhaps TRBD1 (5 bases). Germline lookup yields CDR1 SGHDT and CDR2 YYEEEE. The CDR3 extends over 14 amino acids. Trimming left V 4 bases short and J 1 base short, with 10 bases between. The CDR3 nucleotides read TGTGCCAGCAGCGCCGTAGGGGGCACAGATACGCAGTATTTT. The encoded protein is CASSAVGGTDTQYF.

The CDR3 coding sequence is TGTGCCAGCATTCCCCTTGGCCGCGAGCAGTACTTC. Its translation: CASIPLGREQYF. The V and J genes are TRBV27 and TRBJ2-7; D gene ambiguous. There are 12 residues in the CDR3. V lost 7 bases and J 6 bases, leaving 13 bases between the germline ends. Germline V gene data show CDR1 as MNHEY and CDR2 as SMNVEV (reference sequence).

The V gene is TRBV7-8, the J gene TRBJ1-1, with D possibly being TRBD1 (6 bases). V was cut by 5 bases and J by 2 bases, with 15 bases left in between. The germline gives CDR1 SGHVS, CDR2 FQNEAQ. The CDR3 is 15 amino acids. In DNA form, the CDR3 reads TGTGCCAGCAGCACTAAGGGGGGGATCAACACTGAAGCTTTCTTT. Translating gives CASSTKGGINTEAFF. Using reference TRBV7-8 and TRBJ1-1 for the parts outside the CDR3, the full variable domain is GAGVSQSPRYKVAKRGQDVALRCDPISGHVSLFWYQQALGQGPEFLTYFQNEAQLDKSGLPSDRFFAERPEGSVSTLKIQRTQQEDSAVYLCASSTKGGINTEAFFGQGTRLTVV.

In DNA, the CDR3 is TGTGCCAGCAGCCCGCGACTAGCGGGCTACACCGGGGAGCTGTTTTTT. It is translated as CASSPRLAGYTGELFF. V usage is TRBV28 and J usage is TRBJ2-2; 10 positions agree with TRBD2. Per the germline V gene, CDR1 is MDHEN and CDR2 is SYDVKM. The CDR3 has 16 residues. The junction had 7 bases not matched to a gene; V was cut back by 6 bases and J by 3 bases.

This chain joins TRBV18 and TRBJ2-5; D is undetermined. The length of the CDR3 is 11 residues. Trimming cost V 5 bases and J 2 bases, with 3 bases left between them. The germline V gene encodes CDR1 KGHSH and CDR2 LQKENI. This CDR3 reads CASSKQETQYF. The DNA for the CDR3 is TGTGCCAGCTCAAAACAAGAGACCCAGTACTTC.

The chain combines TRBV19 with TRBJ1-5; D ambiguous. V lost 1 base and J lost 6, with 13 bases in between. The CDR3 sequence is 15 residues long. Per the germline V gene, CDR1 is LNHDA and CDR2 is SQIVND (reference sequence). The DNA of the CDR3 is TGTGCCAGTAGTATAGGTCTGGAGGGTACTCAGCCCCAGCATTTT. It is translated as CASSIGLEGTQPQHF.

In its sample, this clone was seen once. The chain has TRBV6-5 and TRBJ1-1, with D maybe TRBD1 (5 bases). Trimming pared 0 bases from V and 4 bases from J, leaving 9 bases between. This CDR3 has 14 amino acids. Per the germline V gene, CDR1 is MNHEY and CDR2 is SVGAGI. Here the CDR3 DNA reads TGTGCCAGCAGTTACTCGCGGGGGAGCACTGAAGCTTTCTTT. Protein: CASSYSRGSTEAFF.

The chain carries TRBV27 and TRBJ1-5; D remains ambiguous. The CDR3 extends over 13 amino acids. The V and J ends lost 5 bases and 4 bases respectively, with 9 bases between them. CDR1 and CDR2 (germline): MNHEY, SMNVEV (reference sequence). The CDR3 region has the DNA TGTGCCAGCAGTCCTTGGGGTAATCAGCCCCAGCATTTT. Translation gives CASSPWGNQPQHF.

The rearrangement uses TRBV7-9 and TRBJ1-5; tentatively, D is TRBD1 (5 bases). Trimming took off 4 bases at V and 5 bases at J, with 18 bases between the two ends. The germline V gene encodes CDR1 SEHNR and CDR2 FQNEAQ (reference sequence). The CDR3 spans 16 residues. CDR3 in amino acids: CASSSTGTRGYQPQHF. As DNA, the CDR3 is TGTGCCAGCAGCTCCACGGGGACCCGAGGGTATCAGCCCCAGCATTTT.

This clone was seen once. J is TRBJ2-3 and V is TRBV28; the D is unclear. This CDR3 has 14 residues. The ends were cut back, 5 bases at V and 3 bases at J, with 12 bases in the middle. Germline CDR1 is MDHEN and CDR2 is SYDVKM. The CDR3 DNA reads as TGTGCCAGCAGTCCGTCGGACGCAACAGATACGCAGTATTTT. It is translated as CASSPSDATDTQYF.

This chain uses TRBV15 with TRBJ1-4; weak D call: TRBD1 (5 bases). Trimming pared 0 bases from V and 7 bases from J, leaving 12 bases between. CDR3 length: 15 amino acids. Looked up from germline, CDR1 is LNHNV and CDR2 is YYDKDF (reference sequence). The CDR3 DNA reads TGTGCCACCAGCAGAGATCCCGGTCAGGGTGAAAAACTGTTTTTT. Translating gives CATSRDPGQGEKLFF.

This clone is classed as medium-sized. J is TRBJ2-1 and V is TRBV4-3; D is possibly TRBD2 (6 bases). Germline loops: CDR1 LGHNA, CDR2 YSLEER. This CDR3 region has 16 residues. V lost 0 bases and J lost 5, with 14 bases in between. The DNA of the CDR3 is TGCGCCAGCAGCCAAGACCCCGGTGGGGGGAACAATGAGCAGTTCTTC. Its translation is CASSQDPGGGNNEQFF.

J is TRBJ2-6 and V is TRBV28; D uncertain. The CDR3 extends over 15 amino acids. Germline CDR1 and CDR2: MDHEN and SYDVKM. The V end lost 8 bases, the J end lost 0 bases, and 11 bases lay between the germline ends. CDR3 protein: CASGVPSSGANVLTF. The CDR3 DNA is TGTGCCAGCGGGGTGCCCAGCTCTGGGGCCAACGTCCTGACTTTC.

J is TRBJ2-7 and V is TRBV2; D may be TRBD1 (5 bases). There are 12 residues in the CDR3. Germline V gives CDR1 SNHLY, CDR2 FYNNEI. Trimming removed 7 bases at V and 4 bases at J, with 11 bases between. The CDR3 loop is CASTLGQYEQYF. The CDR3 nucleotides are TGTGCCAGCACCTTGGGGCAGTACGAGCAGTACTTC.

This clone was seen only once. The chain employs TRBV7-9 and TRBJ2-7; 14 bases line up with TRBD2. The CDR3 length is 17 residues. Per the germline V gene, CDR1 is SEHNR and CDR2 is FQNEAQ (reference sequence). V lost 3 bases and J lost 1; bases outside the gene matches: 5. The CDR3 sequence is CASSFGTSGRSSYEQYF. The CDR3 nucleotides are TGTGCCAGCAGCTTCGGGACTAGCGGGAGATCATCCTACGAGCAGTACTTC. The full variable domain, rest sourced from reference TRBV7-9 and TRBJ2-7, is DTGVSQNPRHKITKRGQNVTFRCDPISEHNRLYWYRQTLGQGPEFLTYFQNEAQLEKSRLLSDRFSAERPKGSFSTLEIQRTEQGDSAMYLCASSFGTSGRSSYEQYFGPGTRLTVT.

The DNA for the CDR3 is TGTGCCAGCAGCCGACATAGTACTGAAGCTTTCTTT. It is translated as CASSRHSTEAFF. The gene calls are TRBV6-5 and TRBJ1-1; no clear D. This CDR3 is built from 12 residues. The germline V gene has CDR1 MNHEY and CDR2 SVGAGI. Trimming removed 6 bases at V and 5 bases at J, with 10 bases between.

The CDR3 DNA reads TGTGCCAGCAGCCTAATGTATGTCTCTGGAAACACCATATATTTT. Its protein product is CASSLMYVSGNTIYF. V and J are TRBV5-6 and TRBJ1-3; no clear D. The CDR3 is 15 residues long. V dropped 4 bases and J dropped 0 bases, with 11 bases sitting between them. Germline CDR1 SGHDT, CDR2 YYEEEE. Together with reference TRBV5-6 and TRBJ1-3, the CDR3 gives the full variable domain: DAGVTQSPTHLIKTRGQQVTLRCSPKSGHDTVSWYQQALGQGPQFIFQYYEEEERQRGNFPDRFSGHQFPNYSSELNVNALLLGDSALYLCASSLMYVSGNTIYFGEGSWLTVV.

This sequence joins TRBV4-1 and TRBJ1-4, with unresolved D. This CDR3 has 15 residues. V dropped 1 base and J dropped 7 bases, with 13 bases sitting between them. The germline gives CDR1 MGHRA, CDR2 YSYEKL. The CDR3 protein is CASSQGKVSGEKLFF. CDR3 DNA sequence: TGCGCCAGCAGCCAAGGGAAAGTGAGTGGTGAAAAACTGTTTTTT.

The chain links TRBV20-1 to TRBJ2-7, with D uncertain. Per the germline V gene, CDR1 is DFQATT and CDR2 is SNEGSKA (reference sequence). The ends were cut back, 6 bases at V and 2 bases at J, with 8 bases in the middle. The CDR3 is 11 residues long. This CDR3 is CSAGFTYEQYF. The CDR3 coding sequence is TGCAGTGCGGGATTTACCTACGAGCAGTACTTC.

The chain is built from TRBV6-5 and TRBJ1-3; unclear D gene. The CDR3 consists of 13 residues. Germline CDR1 MNHEY, CDR2 SVGAGI. Trimming stripped 8 bases from V and 0 bases from J, with 8 bases between. The CDR3 is CASGRGSGNTIYF. For the CDR3, the DNA is TGTGCCAGCGGCCGAGGCTCTGGAAACACCATATATTTT.

The CDR3 DNA follows: TGTGCCAGCAGCGGTGCCTTTCCAGGGGATCAAGAGACCCAGTACTTC. It is translated as CASSGAFPGDQETQYF. The chain employs TRBV9 and TRBJ2-5; maybe TRBD1 (6 bases). V was pared by 3 bases and J by 2 bases, with 17 bases between. CDR3 size: 16 residues. The germline gives CDR1 SGDLS, CDR2 YYNGEE.

The V and J genes are TRBV19 and TRBJ1-1, with D hard to call. The V gene's germline CDR1 is LNHDA and CDR2 SQIVND (reference sequence). The length of the CDR3 is 14 residues. Trimming removed 5 bases from V and 2 bases from J, with 12 bases in between. This chain's CDR3 is CASSLADFNTEAFF. The CDR3 DNA reads TGTGCCAGTAGTTTGGCAGACTTTAACACTGAAGCTTTCTTT.